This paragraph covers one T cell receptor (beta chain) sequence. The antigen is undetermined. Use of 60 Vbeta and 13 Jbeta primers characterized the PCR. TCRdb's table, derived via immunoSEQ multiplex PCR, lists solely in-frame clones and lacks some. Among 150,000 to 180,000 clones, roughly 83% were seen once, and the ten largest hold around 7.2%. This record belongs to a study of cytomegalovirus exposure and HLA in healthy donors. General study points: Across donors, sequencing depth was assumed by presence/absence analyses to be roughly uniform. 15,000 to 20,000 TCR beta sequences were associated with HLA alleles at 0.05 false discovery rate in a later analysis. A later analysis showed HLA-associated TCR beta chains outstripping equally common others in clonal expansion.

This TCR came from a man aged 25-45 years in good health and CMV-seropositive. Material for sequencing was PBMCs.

CDR3 protein: CASRETGAVNQPQHF. The CDR3, as DNA: TGTGCCAGCAGAGAGACAGGGGCGGTCAATCAGCCCCAGCATTTT. V is TRBV6-5 and J is TRBJ1-5; the match to TRBD1 covers 8 bases. Looked up from germline, CDR1 is MNHEY and CDR2 is SVGAGI. V was pared by 6 bases and J by 3 bases, with 7 bases of the junction left unmatched. The CDR3 is 15 residues long.